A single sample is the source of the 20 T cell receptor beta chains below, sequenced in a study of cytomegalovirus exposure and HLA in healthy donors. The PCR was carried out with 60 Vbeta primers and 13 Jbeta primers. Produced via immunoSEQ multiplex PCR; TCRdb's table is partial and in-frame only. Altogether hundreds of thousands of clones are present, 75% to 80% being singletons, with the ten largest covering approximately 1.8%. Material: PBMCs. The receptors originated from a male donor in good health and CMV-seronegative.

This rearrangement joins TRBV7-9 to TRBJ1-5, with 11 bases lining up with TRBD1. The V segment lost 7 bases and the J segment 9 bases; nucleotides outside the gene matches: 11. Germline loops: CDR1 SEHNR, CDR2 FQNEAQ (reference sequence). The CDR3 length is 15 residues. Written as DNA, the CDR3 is TGTGCCAGCACCTCCGGGACAGGGGGATTAGGGCCCCAGCATTTT. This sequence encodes CASTSGTGGLGPQHF.

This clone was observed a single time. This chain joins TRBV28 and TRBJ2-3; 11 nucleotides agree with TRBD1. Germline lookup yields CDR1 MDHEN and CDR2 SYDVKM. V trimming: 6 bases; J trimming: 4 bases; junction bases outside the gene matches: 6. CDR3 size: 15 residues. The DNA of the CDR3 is TGTGCCAGCAGCCGTACGGGACAGGGGGCAGATACGCAGTATTTT. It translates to CASSRTGQGADTQYF.

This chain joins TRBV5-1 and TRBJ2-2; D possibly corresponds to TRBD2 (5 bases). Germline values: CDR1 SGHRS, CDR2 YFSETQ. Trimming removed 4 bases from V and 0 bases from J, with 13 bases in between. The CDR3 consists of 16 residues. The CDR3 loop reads CASSTNRETNTGELFF. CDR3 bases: TGCGCCAGCAGCACGAATCGGGAAACGAACACCGGGGAGCTGTTTTTT.

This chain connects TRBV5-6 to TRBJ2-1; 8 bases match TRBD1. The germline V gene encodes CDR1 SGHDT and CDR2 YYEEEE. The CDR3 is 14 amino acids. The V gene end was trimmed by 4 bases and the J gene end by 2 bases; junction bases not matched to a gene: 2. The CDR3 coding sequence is TGTGCCAGCAGCGACAGGGGCGCCTACAATGAGCAGTTCTTC. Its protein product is CASSDRGAYNEQFF.

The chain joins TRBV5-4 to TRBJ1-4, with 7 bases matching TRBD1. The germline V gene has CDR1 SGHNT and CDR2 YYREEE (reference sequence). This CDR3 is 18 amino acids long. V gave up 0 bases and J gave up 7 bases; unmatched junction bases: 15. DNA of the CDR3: TGTGCCAGCAGCTTGGAACCCACAGGGGTGGGGCATATTGAAAAACTGTTTTTT. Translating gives CASSLEPTGVGHIEKLFF.

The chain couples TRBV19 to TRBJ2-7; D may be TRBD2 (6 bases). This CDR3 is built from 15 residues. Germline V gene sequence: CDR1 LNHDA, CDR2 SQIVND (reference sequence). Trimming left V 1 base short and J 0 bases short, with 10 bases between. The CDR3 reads CASSIGGGPSYEQYF. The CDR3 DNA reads TGTGCCAGTAGTATAGGAGGAGGGCCCTCCTACGAGCAGTACTTC.

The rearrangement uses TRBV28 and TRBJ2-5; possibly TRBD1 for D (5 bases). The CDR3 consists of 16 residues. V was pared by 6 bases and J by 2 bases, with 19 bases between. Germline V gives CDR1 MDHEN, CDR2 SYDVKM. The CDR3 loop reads CASSPSDTDGQETQYF. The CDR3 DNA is TGTGCCAGCAGCCCCTCGGACACGGACGGGCAAGAGACCCAGTACTTC.

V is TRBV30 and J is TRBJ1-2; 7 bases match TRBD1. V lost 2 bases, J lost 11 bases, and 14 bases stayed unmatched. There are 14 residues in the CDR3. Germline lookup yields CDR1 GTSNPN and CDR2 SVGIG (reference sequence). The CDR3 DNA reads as TGTGCCTGGAGTCTAGAACAGGGGCCCTTTAGGTACACCTTC. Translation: CAWSLEQGPFRYTF.

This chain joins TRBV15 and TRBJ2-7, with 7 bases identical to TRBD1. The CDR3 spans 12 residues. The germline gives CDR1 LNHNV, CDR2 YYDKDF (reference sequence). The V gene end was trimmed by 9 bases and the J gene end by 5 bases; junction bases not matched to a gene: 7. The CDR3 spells CATQDRSNEQYF. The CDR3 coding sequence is TGTGCCACTCAGGACAGGAGCAACGAGCAGTACTTC.

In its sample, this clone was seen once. The DNA for the CDR3 is TGTGCCAGCAGTGGGGTCCTGGGGGGGCAGTACTTC. Translating it yields CASSGVLGGQYF. The chain recombines TRBV2 with TRBJ2-5; 7 nucleotides align to TRBD2. CDR1 is SNHLY and CDR2 is FYNNEI in the germline V gene. The CDR3 covers 12 residues. The V gene end was trimmed by 4 bases and the J gene end by 11 bases; junction bases not matched to a gene: 7.

CDR3 sequence (DNA): TGTGCCAGTAGTACTTACACAGGGGGCCACTATGGCTACACCTTC. Amino acids: CASSTYTGGHYGYTF. The chain links TRBV19 to TRBJ1-2; TRBD1 agrees at 9 bases. V shed 4 bases, J shed 3 bases, and the junction held 6 bases outside the gene matches. This CDR3 has 15 amino acids. In germline, CDR1 is LNHDA, CDR2 SQIVND (reference sequence). Using reference TRBV19 and TRBJ1-2 for the parts outside the CDR3, the full variable domain is DGGITQSPKYLFRKEGQNVTLSCEQNLNHDAMYWYRQDPGQGLRLIYYSQIVNDFQKGDIAEGYSVSREKKESFPLTVTSAQKNPTAFYLCASSTYTGGHYGYTFGSGTRLTVV.

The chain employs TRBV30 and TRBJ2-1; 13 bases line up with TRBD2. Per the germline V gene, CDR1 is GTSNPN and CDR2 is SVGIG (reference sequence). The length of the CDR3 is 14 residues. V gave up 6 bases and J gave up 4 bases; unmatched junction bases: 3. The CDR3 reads CACPGLAGYNEQFF. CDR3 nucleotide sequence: TGTGCCTGTCCGGGACTAGCGGGATACAATGAGCAGTTCTTC.

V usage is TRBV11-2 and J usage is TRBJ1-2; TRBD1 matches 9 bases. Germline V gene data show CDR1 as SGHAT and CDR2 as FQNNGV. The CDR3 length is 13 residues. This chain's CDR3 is CILSETGGYGYTF. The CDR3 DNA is TGTATCCTTTCCGAGACAGGGGGCTATGGCTACACCTTC.

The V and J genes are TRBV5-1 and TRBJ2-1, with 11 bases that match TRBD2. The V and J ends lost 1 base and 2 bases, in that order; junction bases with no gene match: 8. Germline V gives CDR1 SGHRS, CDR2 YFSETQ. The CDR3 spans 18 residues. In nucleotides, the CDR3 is TGCGCCAGCAGCTTGTTTGTGTCTAGCGGGAGGACCTACAATGAGCAGTTCTTC. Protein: CASSLFVSSGRTYNEQFF.

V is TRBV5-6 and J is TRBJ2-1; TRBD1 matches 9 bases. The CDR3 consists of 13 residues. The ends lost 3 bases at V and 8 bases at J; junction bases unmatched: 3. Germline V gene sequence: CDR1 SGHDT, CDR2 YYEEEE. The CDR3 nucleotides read TGTGCCAGCAGCTGGGACAGGGCGGATGAGCAGTTCTTC. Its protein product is CASSWDRADEQFF.

CDR3 nucleotides: TGTGCCAGCAGGGCGGGACTCACGAACACTGAAGCTTTCTTT. It specifies CASRAGLTNTEAFF. V usage is TRBV2 and J usage is TRBJ1-1; possible D gene TRBD1, 5 bases. Germline V CDR1 and CDR2: SNHLY, FYNNEI. Between the trimmed V and J ends, which lost 6 bases and 1 base, there was a span of 12 bases. The length of the CDR3 is 14 residues.

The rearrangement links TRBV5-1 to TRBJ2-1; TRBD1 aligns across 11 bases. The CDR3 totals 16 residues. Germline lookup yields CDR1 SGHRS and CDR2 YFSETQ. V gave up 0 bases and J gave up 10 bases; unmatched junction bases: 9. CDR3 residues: CASSLGRDRGNWEQFF. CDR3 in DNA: TGCGCCAGCAGCTTGGGCCGGGACAGGGGGAATTGGGAGCAGTTCTTC. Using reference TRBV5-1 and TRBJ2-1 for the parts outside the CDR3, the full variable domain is KAGVTQTPRYLIKTRGQQVTLSCSPISGHRSVSWYQQTPGQGLQFLFEYFSETQRNKGNFPGRFSGRQFSNSRSEMNVSTLELGDSALYLCASSLGRDRGNWEQFFGPGTRLTVL.

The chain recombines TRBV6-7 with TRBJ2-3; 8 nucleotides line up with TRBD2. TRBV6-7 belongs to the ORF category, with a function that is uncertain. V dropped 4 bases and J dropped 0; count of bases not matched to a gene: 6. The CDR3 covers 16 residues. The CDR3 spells CASSFGSGVSTDTQYF. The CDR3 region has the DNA TGTGCCAGCAGTTTCGGTAGCGGGGTTAGCACAGATACGCAGTATTTT.

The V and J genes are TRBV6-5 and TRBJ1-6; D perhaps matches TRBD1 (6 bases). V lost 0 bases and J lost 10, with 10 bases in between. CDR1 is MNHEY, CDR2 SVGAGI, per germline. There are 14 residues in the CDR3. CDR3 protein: CASSYSGGPSPLHF. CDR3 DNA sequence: TGTGCCAGCAGTTACTCGGGGGGGCCATCACCCCTCCACTTT.

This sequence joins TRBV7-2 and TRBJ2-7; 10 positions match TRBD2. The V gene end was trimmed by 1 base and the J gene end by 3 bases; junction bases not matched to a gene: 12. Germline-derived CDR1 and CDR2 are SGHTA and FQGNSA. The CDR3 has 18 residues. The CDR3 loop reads CASSLVSGAGGPLYEQYF. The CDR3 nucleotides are TGTGCCAGCAGCTTAGTCTCCGGAGCGGGAGGGCCTCTCTACGAGCAGTACTTC.